Listed below are T cell receptor beta chains from one sample, sequenced in a study of CD8+ T cells in alopecia areata. Using immunoSEQ multiplex PCR, the repertoire was profiled, and TCRdb retains in-frame clones only, with some absent. The table lists approximately 160,000 clones, approximately 60% of them singletons. Specimen: CD4+ T cells sorted from blood, collected at week 24, from a patient treated with tofacitinib. The origin of the receptors is a human donor with alopecia areata. Both conserved end residues are part of each CDR3. D genes are given only for firm matches. Clone size appears in some rows only: once, few, many, or a class for an expanded clone.

TRBV29-1	-	-	TRBJ2-7	TGCAGCGTTGGCACCATCCATGGGGGAATTTACGAGCAGTACTTC	CSVGTIHGGIYEQYF
TRBV7-2	-	few	TRBJ2-7	TGTGCCAGCAGCTTAGTTAGTGGGAGCTCCTACGAGCAGTACTTC	CASSLVSGSSYEQYF
TRBV18	-	few	TRBJ2-5	TGTGCCAGCTCACCAACGGCCGGGTCGGCAGAGACCCAGTACTTC	CASSPTAGSAETQYF
TRBV7-9	-	few	TRBJ1-1	TGTGCCAGCAGCCTACTAATTCCGGGACCTGAAGCTTTCTTT	CASSLLIPGPEAFF
TRBV7-9	TRBD1	few	TRBJ2-1	TGTGCCAGCAGCTTACCGGGACAGGGGATGAATGAGCAGTTCTTC	CASSLPGQGMNEQFF
TRBV4-2	-	-	TRBJ2-3	TGTGCCAGCAGCCACAAAAAGACAGATACGCAGTATTTT	CASSHKKTDTQYF
TRBV10-3	-	-	TRBJ2-7	TGTGCCATCAGTGAGGACAGGACCGCATCCTACGAGCAGTACTTC	CAISEDRTASYEQYF
TRBV5-1	TRBD1	-	TRBJ2-6	TGCGCCAGCAGCCCAGGGACAGGGGGCGCTGGGGCCAACGTCCTGACTTTC	CASSPGTGGAGANVLTF
TRBV19	-	-	TRBJ1-5	TGTGCCAGTAGTACCCCGGAAGGTCATCAGCCCCAGCATTTT	CASSTPEGHQPQHF
TRBV5-5	TRBD2	-	TRBJ2-3	TGTGCCAGCAGCCGGGAGCGGGGAAACACAGATACGCAGTATTTT	CASSRERGNTDTQYF
TRBV7-7	-	-	TRBJ2-2	TGTGCCAGCAGCTTAGCGCGGTATAGCATGAACACCGGGGAGCTGTTTTTT	CASSLARYSMNTGELFF
TRBV11-3	-	-	TRBJ2-7	TGTGCCAGCAGCTTAGATATGTCATACGAGCAGTACTTC	CASSLDMSYEQYF
TRBV5-6	-	few	TRBJ1-1	TGTGCCAGCAGCCCGGACGGGGGGCGAACAACTGAAGCTTTCTTT	CASSPDGGRTTEAFF
TRBV7-8	TRBD2	-	TRBJ2-3	TGTGCCAGCAGCGATATAGCGGGGGGGCCCGATACGCAGTATTTT	CASSDIAGGPDTQYF
TRBV9	TRBD1	-	TRBJ1-2	TGTGCCAGCAGCGAGACAGGGAACGGCTATGGCTACACCTTC	CASSETGNGYGYTF
TRBV2	-	-	TRBJ2-7	TGTGCCAGTACTAACCCCAGTGGGGACTACGAGCAGTACTTC	CASTNPSGDYEQYF
TRBV5-1	-	-	TRBJ2-5	TGCGCCAGCAGCCTTTCTCCGGGCTCCGACCGGGAGACCCAGTACTTC	CASSLSPGSDRETQYF
TRBV2	-	-	TRBJ1-5	TGTGCCAGCAGTGACGGACAGAAAAATCAGCCCCAGCATTTT	CASSDGQKNQPQHF
TRBV6-5	-	-	TRBJ1-5	TGTGCCAGCAGTTTGGACAGCTATCAGCCCCAGCATTTT	CASSLDSYQPQHF
TRBV5-5	-	few	TRBJ1-4	TGTGCCAGCAGCCAAGAACCCCTGATATTGGGTGAAAAACTGTTTTTT	CASSQEPLILGEKLFF
TRBV28	TRBD1	-	TRBJ1-5	TGTGCCAGCACCCCGGTGGACAGGGGCAGCAATCAGCCCCAGCATTTT	CASTPVDRGSNQPQHF
TRBV10-3	TRBD2	-	TRBJ2-3	TGTGCCATCAGTGGACCGACTAGCGTTACGCAGTATTTT	CAISGPTSVTQYF
TRBV7-9	-	-	TRBJ1-2	TGTGCCAGCAGCTTACCCGGTCCAAGGGGCTATGGCTACACCTTC	CASSLPGPRGYGYTF
TRBV5-6	-	-	TRBJ1-5	TGTGCCAGCAGCTTGTCCAGGATCAATCAGCCCCAGCATTTT	CASSLSRINQPQHF
TRBV4-1	-	-	TRBJ1-6	TGCGCCAGCAGCCAACGAAGGGAGTCACCCCTCCACTTT	CASSQRRESPLHF
TRBV7-9	-	many	TRBJ1-5	TGTGCCAGCAGCCAGGACGGCAATCAGCCCCAGCATTTT	CASSQDGNQPQHF
TRBV30	-	-	TRBJ2-1	TGTGCCTGGAGGTACTCTGGTTACAATGAGCAGTTCTTC	CAWRYSGYNEQFF
TRBV5-6	TRBD1	few	TRBJ2-3	TGTGCCAGCAGCTTGGACAGGGGGACAGATACGCAGTATTTT	CASSLDRGTDTQYF
TRBV19	-	-	TRBJ1-6	TGTGCCAGTAGTATGTCGTCAGAGACCTCACCCCTCCACTTT	CASSMSSETSPLHF
TRBV14	TRBD1	-	TRBJ2-5	TGTGCCAGCAGCCAAGTGCATAGGGGGCACGAGACCCAGTACTTC	CASSQVHRGHETQYF
TRBV10-3	-	few	TRBJ1-2	TGTGCCATCAGCCTAGGGGGGGGAGACGGCTACACCTTC	CAISLGGGDGYTF
TRBV11-2	-	-	TRBJ1-5	TGTGCCAGCAGCTTAAACGGCCTTCCCAATCAGCCCCAGCATTTT	CASSLNGLPNQPQHF
TRBV9	-	-	TRBJ2-7	TGTGCCAGCAGCGTAGGTGGGGGAAGTACCTACGAGCAGTACTTC	CASSVGGGSTYEQYF
TRBV7-8	-	-	TRBJ1-5	TGTGCCAGCAGCTTAGCGTGGGCGAGCAATCAGCCCCAGCATTTT	CASSLAWASNQPQHF
TRBV27	-	-	TRBJ2-3	TGTGCCAGCAGTCAGAGCGCTAGCACAGATACGCAGTATTTT	CASSQSASTDTQYF
TRBV29-1	-	few	TRBJ2-2	TGCAGCGTTACGGGGATTCAAAACACCGGGGAGCTGTTTTTT	CSVTGIQNTGELFF
TRBV5-1	TRBD1	-	TRBJ2-7	TGCGCCAGCAGCTGGGGACAGCCACTTTACGAGCAGTACTTC	CASSWGQPLYEQYF
TRBV5-6	-	-	TRBJ1-1	TGTGCCAGCAGCACCGTTGGGGGCGCGTCTCAGGACACTGAAGCTTTCTTT	CASSTVGGASQDTEAFF
TRBV5-1	TRBD1	-	TRBJ2-7	TGCGCCAGCAGCCTGACAGGGGGCTCGGTCGAGCAGTACTTC	CASSLTGGSVEQYF
TRBV28	-	few	TRBJ1-1	TGTGCCAGCAGTCGCCCCGGTCCGGGGGAAGTTGAAGCTTTCTTT	CASSRPGPGEVEAFF
TRBV29-1	-	-	TRBJ2-7	TGCAGCGCCGGACTTCCGGGACGGTCCTCCTACGAGCAGTACTTC	CSAGLPGRSSYEQYF